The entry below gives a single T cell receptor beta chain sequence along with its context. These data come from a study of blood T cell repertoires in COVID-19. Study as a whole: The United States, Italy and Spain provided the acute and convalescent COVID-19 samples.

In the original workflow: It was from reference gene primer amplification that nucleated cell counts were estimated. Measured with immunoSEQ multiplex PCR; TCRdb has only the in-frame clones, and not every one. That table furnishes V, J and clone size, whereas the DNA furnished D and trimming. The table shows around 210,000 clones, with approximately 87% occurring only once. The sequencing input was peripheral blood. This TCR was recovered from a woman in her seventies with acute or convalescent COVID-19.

CDR3 region: CASKYGQGLSYEQYF. The CDR3, as DNA: TGTGCCAGCAAATACGGACAGGGCCTCTCCTACGAGCAGTACTTC. The chain recombines TRBV5-4 with TRBJ2-7; 8 bases agree with TRBD1. The ends lost 6 bases at V and 0 bases at J; junction bases unmatched: 8. The germline V gene has CDR1 SGHNT and CDR2 YYREEE (reference sequence). The CDR3 covers 15 residues.